This T cell receptor beta chain was retrieved from a study of shared clonotypes between healthy human individuals. Sequencing was performed with immunoSEQ multiplex PCR; in TCRdb, only in-frame clones are kept and a portion is missing. The repertoire includes about 2.3 million clones, around 93% of them detected once, and 0.3% to 0.4% sits in the top ten. V dropped 1 base and J dropped 6 bases, with 19 bases sitting between them. The germline V gene encodes CDR1 SGHVS and CDR2 FQNEAQ. The CDR3 has 17 amino acids. Input material: naive CD4+ T cells from PBMCs. Sample subset: CD45RA+ positively selected. This rearrangement joins TRBV7-8 to TRBJ1-5; a possible D gene is TRBD1 (5 bases). The source is a man in his late teens or twenties in good health. Some clones in this sample may be carry-over from other donors' samples. The DNA of the CDR3 is TGTGCCAGCAGCTTAGGGGTCCGGGGCCCTGGAGGTCAGCCCCAGCATTTT. It translates to CASSLGVRGPGGQPQHF.